Detailed here is one T cell receptor (beta chain). One end of the junction is discordant with germline, which a read error may explain. According to the study, TCR beta libraries were built with iRepertoire HTBI primers and CDR3-region Arm-PCR. TCRdb re-called the multiplex PCR reads through MiXCR, storing one row per CDR3 protein. The repertoire has 500,000 or so distinct CDR3 sequences, 15% to 20% of them found once; the top ten carry about 25%. Germline V lookup: CDR1 SGHAT, CDR2 FQNNGV. The CDR3 loop spans 13 amino acids. These data belong to a study of regulatory T cells in long-lasting Graves disease. Time point specified: newly diagnosed GD, antithyroid drugs for less than 3 months. The TCR library was prepared using RNA isolated from PBMCs. This same sample was also taken into another study, of T cells in Graves' hyperthyroidism and ophthalmopathy.

The receptor was isolated from a woman aged 40 to 65 with Graves disease. This chain joins TRBV11-2 and TRBJ2-1; maybe TRBD1 (6 bases). Gene TRBJ2-5 matches the end of the DNA better, so the J call may be wrong. Material: peripheral blood mononuclear cells (PBMCs), obtained at new diagnosis, from a patient treated with antithyroid drugs. The CDR3 sequence is CASSPGHQEIQYF. CDR3 coding DNA: TGTGCCAGCAGCCCGGGACATCAAGAGATCCAGTACTTC.